This TCR beta chain was observed in a study of T cells in Graves' hyperthyroidism and ophthalmopathy. Stable Graves' hyperthyroidism denoted no ophthalmopathy progression over 18 months. Investigators excluded patients with uncontrolled infection, other autoimmune disease, pregnancy or lactation. It was RNA transcripts that yielded the amplified TCR beta CDR3 regions. The TCR CDR3 first-round RT-PCR relied on the HTBI primer set. TCRdb re-derived calls from the multiplex PCR reads in MiXCR, one entry per CDR3 protein. Found here are about 350,000 distinct CDR3 sequences, about 14% of them singletons; the top ten hold approximately 23%. V shed 2 bases and J 1 base; nucleotides not matched to a gene: 2. This CDR3 region has 14 residues. In germline, CDR1 is SGHAT, CDR2 FQNNGV.

The TCR originated in a woman in her thirties with Graves' hyperthyroidism. The V and J genes are TRBV11-2 and TRBJ2-7; 7 bases match TRBD1. Sequenced material: blood. This CDR3 is CASSLTGQSYEQYF. The DNA for the CDR3 is TGTGCCAGCAGCTTAACGGGACAGTCCTACGAGCAGTACTTC.